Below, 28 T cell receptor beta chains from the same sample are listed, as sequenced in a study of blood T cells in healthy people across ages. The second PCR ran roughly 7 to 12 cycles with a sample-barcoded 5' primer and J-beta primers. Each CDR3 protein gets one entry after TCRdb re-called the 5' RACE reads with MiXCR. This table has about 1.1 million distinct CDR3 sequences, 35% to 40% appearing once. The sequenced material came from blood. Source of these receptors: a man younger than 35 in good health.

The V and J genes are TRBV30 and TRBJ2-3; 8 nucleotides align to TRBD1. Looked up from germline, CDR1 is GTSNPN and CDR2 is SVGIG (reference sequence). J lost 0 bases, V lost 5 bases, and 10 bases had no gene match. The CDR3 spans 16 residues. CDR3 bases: TGTGCCTGGCCCCCTGGACAGGGAATTAGCACAGATACGCAGTATTTT. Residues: CAWPPGQGISTDTQYF.

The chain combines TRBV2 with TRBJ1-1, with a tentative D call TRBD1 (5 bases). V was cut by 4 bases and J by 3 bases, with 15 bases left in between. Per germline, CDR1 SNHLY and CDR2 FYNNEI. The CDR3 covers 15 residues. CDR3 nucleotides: TGTGCCAGCAGTGTGGCCGGGGCGGGGTACACTGAAGCTTTCTTT. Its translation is CASSVAGAGYTEAFF.

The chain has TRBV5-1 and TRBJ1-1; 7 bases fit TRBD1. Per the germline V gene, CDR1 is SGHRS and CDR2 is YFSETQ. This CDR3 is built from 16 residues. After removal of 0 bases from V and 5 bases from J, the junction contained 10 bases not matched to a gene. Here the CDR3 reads CASSLDFRGTGTEAFF. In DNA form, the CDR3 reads TGCGCCAGCAGCTTGGACTTCAGGGGGACGGGGACTGAAGCTTTCTTT.

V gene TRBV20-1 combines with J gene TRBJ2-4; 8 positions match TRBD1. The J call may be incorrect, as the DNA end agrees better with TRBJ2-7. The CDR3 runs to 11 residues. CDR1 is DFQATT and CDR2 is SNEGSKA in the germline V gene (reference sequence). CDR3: CSAETGDEQYF. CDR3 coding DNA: TGCAGTGCCGAGACAGGGGACGAGCAGTACTTC.

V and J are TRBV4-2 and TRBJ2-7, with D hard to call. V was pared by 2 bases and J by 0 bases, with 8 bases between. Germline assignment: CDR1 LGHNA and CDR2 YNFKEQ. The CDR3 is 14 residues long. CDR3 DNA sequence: TGTGCCAGCAGCCAACCGGACGGCTCCTACGAGCAGTACTTC. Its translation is CASSQPDGSYEQYF.

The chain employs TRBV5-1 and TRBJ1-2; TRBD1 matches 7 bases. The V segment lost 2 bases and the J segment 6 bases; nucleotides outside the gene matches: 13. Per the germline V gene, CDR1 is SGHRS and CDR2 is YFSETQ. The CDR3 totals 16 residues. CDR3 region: CASSFRATTGLDGYTF. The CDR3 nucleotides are TGCGCCAGCAGCTTCCGGGCCACGACAGGGTTGGATGGCTACACCTTC.

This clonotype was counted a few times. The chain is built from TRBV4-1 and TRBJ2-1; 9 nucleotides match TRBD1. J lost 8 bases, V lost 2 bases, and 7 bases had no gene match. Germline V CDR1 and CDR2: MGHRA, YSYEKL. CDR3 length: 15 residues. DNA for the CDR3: TGCGCCAGCAGCCAAATGGGACAGGGTACCGATGAGCAGTTCTTC. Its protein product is CASSQMGQGTDEQFF.

The CDR3 nucleotides read TGTGCCAGCAGCCCACTAGGCCGATCAGGGGGGCATGAGCAGTTCTTC. It yields the protein CASSPLGRSGGHEQFF. This chain uses TRBV7-8 with TRBJ2-1; maybe TRBD1 (7 bases). The CDR3 length is 16 residues. In germline, CDR1 is SGHVS, CDR2 FQNEAQ. The V end lost 5 bases, the J end lost 8 bases, and 22 bases lay between the germline ends.

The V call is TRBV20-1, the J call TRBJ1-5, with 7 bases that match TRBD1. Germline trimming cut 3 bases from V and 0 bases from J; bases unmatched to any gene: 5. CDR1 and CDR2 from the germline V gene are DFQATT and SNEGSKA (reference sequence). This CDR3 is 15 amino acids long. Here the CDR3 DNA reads TGCAGTGCTAGTGACTGGACAGGTAGCAATCAGCCCCAGCATTTT. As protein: CSASDWTGSNQPQHF.

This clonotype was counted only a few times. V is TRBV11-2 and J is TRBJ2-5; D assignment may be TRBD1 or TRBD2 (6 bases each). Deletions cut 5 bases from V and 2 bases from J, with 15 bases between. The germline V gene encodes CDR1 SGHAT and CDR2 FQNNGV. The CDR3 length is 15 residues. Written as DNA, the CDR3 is TGTGCCAGCAGCCCCCGCGGGACACAACAAGAGACCCAGTACTTC. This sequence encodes CASSPRGTQQETQYF.

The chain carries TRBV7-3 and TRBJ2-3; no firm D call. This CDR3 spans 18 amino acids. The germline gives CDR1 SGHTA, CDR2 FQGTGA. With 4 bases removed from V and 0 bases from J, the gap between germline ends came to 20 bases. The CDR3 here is CASSSSRFGDTSTDTQYF. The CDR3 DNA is TGTGCCAGCAGCTCCTCCCGGTTCGGAGATACTAGCACAGATACGCAGTATTTT.

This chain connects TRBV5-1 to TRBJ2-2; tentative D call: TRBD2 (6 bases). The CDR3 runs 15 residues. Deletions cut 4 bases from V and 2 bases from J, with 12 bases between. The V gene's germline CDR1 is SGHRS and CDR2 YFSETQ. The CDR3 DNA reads TGCGCCAGCAGCGCGGGACTGAGAAACACCGGGGAGCTGTTTTTT. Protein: CASSAGLRNTGELFF.

The CDR3 DNA reads as TGTGCCAGCAGCTTTGCAGGGAACGAGGGTGAGCAGTTCTTC. Protein product: CASSFAGNEGEQFF. The chain has TRBV5-6 and TRBJ2-1; TRBD1 or TRBD2 may be the D gene (5 bases each). Germline assignment: CDR1 SGHDT and CDR2 YYEEEE. The CDR3 consists of 14 residues. Trimming took off 2 bases at V and 9 bases at J, with 15 bases between the two ends.

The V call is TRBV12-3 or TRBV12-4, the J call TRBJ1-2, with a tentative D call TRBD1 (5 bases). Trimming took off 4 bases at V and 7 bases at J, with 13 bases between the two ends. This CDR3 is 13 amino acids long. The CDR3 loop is CASSYGGVSGYTF. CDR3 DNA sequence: TGTGCCAGCAGTTATGGAGGGGTCTCTGGCTACACCTTC.

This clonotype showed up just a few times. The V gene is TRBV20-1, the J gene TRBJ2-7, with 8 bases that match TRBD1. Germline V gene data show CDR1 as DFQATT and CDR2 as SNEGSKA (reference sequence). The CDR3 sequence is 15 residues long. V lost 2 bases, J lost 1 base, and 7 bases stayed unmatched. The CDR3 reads CSARSRDRSSYEQYF. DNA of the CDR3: TGCAGTGCTAGATCCCGGGACAGGTCGTCCTACGAGCAGTACTTC.

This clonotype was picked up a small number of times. Written as DNA, the CDR3 is TGCAGTGCTAGAGATGCGAGAGGGGATGAGCCCCTCCACTTT. Its protein is CSARDARGDEPLHF. This rearrangement joins TRBV20-1 to TRBJ1-6; D might be TRBD1 (5 bases). From germline, CDR1 is DFQATT and CDR2 SNEGSKA (reference sequence). The germline V and J ends were trimmed by 0 bases and 13 bases, with 16 bases remaining between them. The length of the CDR3 is 14 residues.

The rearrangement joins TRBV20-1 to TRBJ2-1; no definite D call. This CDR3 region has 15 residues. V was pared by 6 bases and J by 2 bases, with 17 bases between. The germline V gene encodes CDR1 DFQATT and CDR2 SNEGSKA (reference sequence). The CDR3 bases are TGCAGTGCCTACCCCTTAGCTAAGCCCTACAATGAGCAGTTCTTC. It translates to CSAYPLAKPYNEQFF.

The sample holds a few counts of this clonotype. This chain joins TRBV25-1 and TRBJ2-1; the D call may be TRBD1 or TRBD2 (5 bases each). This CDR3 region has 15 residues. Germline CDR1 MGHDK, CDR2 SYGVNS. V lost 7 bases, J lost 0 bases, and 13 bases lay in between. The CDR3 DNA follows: TGTGCCAGCATGAGGGGCCGTAGCTCCTACAATGAGCAGTTCTTC. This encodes CASMRGRSSYNEQFF. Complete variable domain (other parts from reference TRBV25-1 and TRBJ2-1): EADIYQTPRYLVIGTGKKITLECSQTMGHDKMYWYQQDPGMELHLIHYSYGVNSTEKGDLSSESTVSRIRTEHFPLTLESARPSHTSQYLCASMRGRSSYNEQFFGPGTRLTVL.

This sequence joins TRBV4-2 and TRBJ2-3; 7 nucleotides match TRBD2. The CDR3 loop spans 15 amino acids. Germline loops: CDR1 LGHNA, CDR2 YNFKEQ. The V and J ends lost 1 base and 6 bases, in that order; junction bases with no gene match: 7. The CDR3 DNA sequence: TGTGCCAGCAGCCAAGGGACTAGGACGTGGGATACGCAGTATTTT. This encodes CASSQGTRTWDTQYF.

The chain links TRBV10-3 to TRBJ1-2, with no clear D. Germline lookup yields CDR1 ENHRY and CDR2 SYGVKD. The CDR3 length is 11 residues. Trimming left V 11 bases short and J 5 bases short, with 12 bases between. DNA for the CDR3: TGTGCCCCTGAAAGTCGGTATGGCTACACCTTC. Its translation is CAPESRYGYTF.

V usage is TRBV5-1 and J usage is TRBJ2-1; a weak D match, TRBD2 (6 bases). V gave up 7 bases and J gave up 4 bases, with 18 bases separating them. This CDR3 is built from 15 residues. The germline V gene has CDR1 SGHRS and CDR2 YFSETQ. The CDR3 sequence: CASRTGTGEYNEQFF. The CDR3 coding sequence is TGCGCCAGCCGAACCGGGACTGGCGAATACAATGAGCAGTTCTTC.

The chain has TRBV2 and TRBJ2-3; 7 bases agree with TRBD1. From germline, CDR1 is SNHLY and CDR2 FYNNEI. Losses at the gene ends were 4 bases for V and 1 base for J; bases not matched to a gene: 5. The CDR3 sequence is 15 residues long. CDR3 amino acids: CASSGQGQGTDTQYF. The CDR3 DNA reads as TGTGCCAGCAGTGGCCAAGGACAGGGCACAGATACGCAGTATTTT. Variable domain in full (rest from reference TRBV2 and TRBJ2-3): EPEVTQTPSHQVTQMGQEVILRCVPISNHLYFYWYRQILGQKVEFLVSFYNNEISEKSEIFDDQFSVERPDGSNFTLKIRSTKLEDSAMYFCASSGQGQGTDTQYFGPGTRLTVL.

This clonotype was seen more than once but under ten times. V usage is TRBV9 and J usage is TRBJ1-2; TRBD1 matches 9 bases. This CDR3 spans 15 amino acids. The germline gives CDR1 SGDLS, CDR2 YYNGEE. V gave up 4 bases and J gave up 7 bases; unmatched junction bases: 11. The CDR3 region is CASSTRDRAVGGYTF. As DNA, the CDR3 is TGTGCCAGCAGCACTCGGGACAGGGCTGTAGGTGGCTACACCTTC.

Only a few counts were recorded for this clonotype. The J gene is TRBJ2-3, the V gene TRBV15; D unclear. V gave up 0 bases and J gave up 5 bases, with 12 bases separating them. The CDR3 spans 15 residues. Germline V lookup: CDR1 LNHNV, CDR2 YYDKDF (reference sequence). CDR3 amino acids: CATSRDVSRGDTQYF. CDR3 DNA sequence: TGTGCCACCAGCAGAGATGTGTCTCGAGGAGATACGCAGTATTTT.

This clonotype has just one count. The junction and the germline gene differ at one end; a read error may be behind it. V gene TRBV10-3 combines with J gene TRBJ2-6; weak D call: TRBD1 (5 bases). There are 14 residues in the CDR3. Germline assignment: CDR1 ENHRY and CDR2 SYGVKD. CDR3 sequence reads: CAISDSSGANVPTF. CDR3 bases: TGTGCCATCAGTGACAGCTCTGGGGCCAACGTCCCGACTTTC.

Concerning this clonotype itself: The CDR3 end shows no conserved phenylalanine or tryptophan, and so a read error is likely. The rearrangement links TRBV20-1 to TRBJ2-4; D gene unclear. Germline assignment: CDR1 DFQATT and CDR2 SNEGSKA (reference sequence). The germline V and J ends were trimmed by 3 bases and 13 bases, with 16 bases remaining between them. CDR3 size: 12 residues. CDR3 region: CSASRAYNEQYL. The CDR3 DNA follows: TGCAGTGCTAGCAGAGCCTACAATGAGCAGTACTTA.

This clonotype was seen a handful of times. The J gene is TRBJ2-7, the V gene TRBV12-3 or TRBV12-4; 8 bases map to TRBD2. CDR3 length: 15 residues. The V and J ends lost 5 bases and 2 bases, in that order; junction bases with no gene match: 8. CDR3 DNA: TGTGCCAGCAGTCCCCAGCGGGGGAGTCCCTACGAGCAGTACTTC. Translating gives CASSPQRGSPYEQYF.

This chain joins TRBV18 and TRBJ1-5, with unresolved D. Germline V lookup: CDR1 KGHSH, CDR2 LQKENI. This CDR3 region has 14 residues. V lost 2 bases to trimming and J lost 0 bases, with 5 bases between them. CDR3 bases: TGTGCCAGCTCACCAGAGTATAGCAATCAGCCCCAGCATTTT. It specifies CASSPEYSNQPQHF.